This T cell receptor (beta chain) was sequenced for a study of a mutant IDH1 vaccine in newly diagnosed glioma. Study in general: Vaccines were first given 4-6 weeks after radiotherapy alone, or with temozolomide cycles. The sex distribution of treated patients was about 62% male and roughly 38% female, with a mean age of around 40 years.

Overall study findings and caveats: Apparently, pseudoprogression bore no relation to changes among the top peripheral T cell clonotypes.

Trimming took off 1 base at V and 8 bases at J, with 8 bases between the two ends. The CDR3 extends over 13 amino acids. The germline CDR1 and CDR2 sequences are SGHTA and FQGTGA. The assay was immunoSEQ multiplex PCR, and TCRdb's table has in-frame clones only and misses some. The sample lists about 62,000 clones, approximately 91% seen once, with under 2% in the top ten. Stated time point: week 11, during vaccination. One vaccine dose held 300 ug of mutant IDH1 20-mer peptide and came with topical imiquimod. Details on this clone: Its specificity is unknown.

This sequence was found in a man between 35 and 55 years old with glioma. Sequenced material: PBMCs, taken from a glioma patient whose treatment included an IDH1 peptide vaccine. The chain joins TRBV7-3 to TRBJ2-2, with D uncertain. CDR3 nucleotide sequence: TGTGCCAGCAGCTTAAAAGGCGGAGGGGAGCTGTTTTTT. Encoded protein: CASSLKGGGELFF.